One TCR beta chain is described in this entry. Its specificity is not known. Primers used in a second PCR of roughly 6 to 12 cycles were a sample-barcoded 5' primer and a J-beta primer mix. TCRdb re-called the 5' RACE reads with MiXCR, one entry per CDR3 protein. The table records some 710,000 distinct CDR3 sequences, 22% of them present only once. The data derive from a study of blood T cells in healthy people across ages. Study-level findings and limits: TCR beta diversity, measured per million T cells, fell in a roughly linear way with age. Strong correlation was found linking TCR beta diversity to naive T cell percentage. The study regarded diversity estimates from one million T cells as underestimates. Diversity was higher, and naive CD4+ cells more numerous, in long-lived donors than in aged donors.

Trimming cost V 3 bases and J 4 bases, with 12 bases left between them. Germline CDR1 LNHDA, CDR2 SQIVND (reference sequence). The CDR3 consists of 15 residues. The material sequenced was blood. The sequence was obtained from an older man in good health. J is TRBJ2-2 and V is TRBV19, with D perhaps matching TRBD2 (5 bases). The DNA of the CDR3 is TGTGCCAGTAGTATTCGGGGTTCGATCACCGGGGAGCTGTTTTTT. Translated: CASSIRGSITGELFF.